The sequence of this T cell receptor beta chain was determined in a study of post-analysis software for immune sequencing data. Study conclusions and caveats: Strong same-batch co-clustering of samples appeared with F measure clustering. Compared with controls, patients showed significantly lower normalized Chao1 diversity.

This clonotype was seen a handful of times. The target antigen is unknown. Each TCR beta cDNA library carried unique molecular identifiers. TCRdb called the PCR reads again in MiXCR, with one record for every CDR3 protein. This repertoire shows approximately 440,000 distinct CDR3 sequences, over 35% found once; its top ten account for over 10%. The sample taken for sequencing was blood. The receptor was isolated from a girl aged 10 to 17 with multiple sclerosis.

CDR3 DNA: TGTGCCAGCAGTGCAGGGGTCACAGATACGCAGTATTTT. Protein sequence: CASSAGVTDTQYF. This rearrangement joins TRBV6-4 to TRBJ2-3; a possible D gene is TRBD1 (6 bases). The CDR3 runs 13 residues. CDR1 and CDR2 (germline): MRHNA, SNTAGT. With 4 bases removed from V and 2 bases from J, the gap between germline ends came to 7 bases.